This TCR beta chain was sequenced in a study of beta chain features in type 1 diabetes. The investigators reverse transcribed all of the isolated RNA, so they sequenced expressed TCRB transcripts. Sequencing used immunoSEQ multiplex PCR; TCRdb keeps in-frame clones, though not all of them. This repertoire shows hundreds of thousands of clones, around 13% found once; its top ten account for less than 0.02%. A single heparinised draw of 95 to 150 mL on average was taken per donor. Notes on this clone: No antigen is known for it.

Regarding the study as a whole: Sequencing the cDNA could make cells with high TCR expression show up more than they should.

The specimen was naive CD4+ T cells from blood. This receptor was identified in a man younger than 35 in good health.

The CDR3 coding sequence is TGTGCCAGCAGCCTCTCAGGGGCCACCGGGGAGCTGTTTTTT. Translating it yields CASSLSGATGELFF. The rearrangement links TRBV7-3 to TRBJ2-2; tentatively, D is TRBD1 (6 bases). The germline V and J ends were trimmed by 5 bases and 4 bases, with 11 bases remaining between them. The V gene's germline CDR1 is SGHTA and CDR2 FQGTGA. This CDR3 is 14 amino acids long. The variable domain in full, completed from reference TRBV7-3 and TRBJ2-2, reads GAGVSQTPSNKVTEKGKYVELRCDPISGHTALYWYRQSLGQGPEFLIYFQGTGAADDSGLPNDRFFAVRPEGSVSTLKIQRTERGDSAVYLCASSLSGATGELFFGEGSRLTVL.